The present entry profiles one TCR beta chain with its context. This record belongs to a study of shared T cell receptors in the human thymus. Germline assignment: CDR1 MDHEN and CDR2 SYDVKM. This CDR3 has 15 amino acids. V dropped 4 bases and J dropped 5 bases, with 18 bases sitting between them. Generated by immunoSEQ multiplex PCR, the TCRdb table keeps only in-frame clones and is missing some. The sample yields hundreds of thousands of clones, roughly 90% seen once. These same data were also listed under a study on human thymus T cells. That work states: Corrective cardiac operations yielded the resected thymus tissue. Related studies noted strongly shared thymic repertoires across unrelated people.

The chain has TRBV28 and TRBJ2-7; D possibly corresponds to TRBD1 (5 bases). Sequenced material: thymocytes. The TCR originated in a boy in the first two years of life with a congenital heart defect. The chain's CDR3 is CASSSDTRQNDEQYF. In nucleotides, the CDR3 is TGTGCCAGCAGTTCTGACACCCGACAGAATGACGAGCAGTACTTC.